In its sample, the clone carrying this TCR beta chain was seen many times. Its specificity is unknown. This entry comes from a study of identical twins. Study-wide results and caveats: Diverse VJ usage suggested most zero-insertion clonotypes were not invariant T cells.

TCRdb redid the calling of the 5' RACE reads with MiXCR, one entry per CDR3 protein. The profile covers around 960,000 distinct CDR3 sequences, with more than 9% appearing a single time and around 1.6% taken by the ten largest. V gave up 2 bases and J gave up 3 bases; unmatched junction bases: 4. The CDR3 is 15 residues long. Germline assignment: CDR1 MNHEY and CDR2 SVGEGT. This sample was shared with a second study, whose subject was yellow fever vaccine responses in identical twins.

The source is a woman under 30 in good health. The sequenced sample was PBMCs. The V gene is TRBV6-2 or TRBV6-3, the J gene TRBJ2-1, with TRBD2 matching 7 bases. CDR3 in amino acids: CASSYGTIIYNEQFF. In DNA form, the CDR3 reads TGTGCCAGCAGTTACGGGACTATCATCTACAATGAGCAGTTCTTC.